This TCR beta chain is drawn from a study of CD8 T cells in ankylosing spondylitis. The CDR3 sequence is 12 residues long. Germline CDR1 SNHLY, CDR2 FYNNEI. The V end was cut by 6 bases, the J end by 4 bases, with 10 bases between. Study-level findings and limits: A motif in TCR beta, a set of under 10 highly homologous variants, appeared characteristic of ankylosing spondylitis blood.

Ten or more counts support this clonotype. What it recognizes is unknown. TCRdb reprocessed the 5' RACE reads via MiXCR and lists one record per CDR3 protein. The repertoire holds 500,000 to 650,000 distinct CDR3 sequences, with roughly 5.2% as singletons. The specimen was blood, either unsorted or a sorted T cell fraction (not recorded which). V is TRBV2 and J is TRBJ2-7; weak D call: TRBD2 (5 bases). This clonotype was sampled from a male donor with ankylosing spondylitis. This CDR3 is CASSGAGYEQYF. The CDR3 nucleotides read TGTGCCAGCAGCGGCGCGGGTTACGAGCAGTACTTC. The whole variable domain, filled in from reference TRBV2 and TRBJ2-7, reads EPEVTQTPSHQVTQMGQEVILRCVPISNHLYFYWYRQILGQKVEFLVSFYNNEISEKSEIFDDQFSVERPDGSNFTLKIRSTKLEDSAMYFCASSGAGYEQYFGPGTRLTVT.